These 10 T cell receptor beta chains came from one sample sequenced in a study of vaccination and CD4 T cells after COVID-19. Treatment: approximately nine-day PBMC culture with coronavirus spike peptide pools or control peptides (ViraFEST assay). Pre-COVID-19 pandemic sampling (2011-2018) yielded the unexposed donor's CD4+ T cells. No antigens are known for them. Researchers used the Oncomine TCR Beta short-read assay to sequence DNA from cultured CD4+ T cells. TCRdb independently ran MiXCR on the PCR reads; one entry per CDR3 protein. The data hold roughly 6,800 distinct CDR3 sequences, with roughly 32% observed a single time. The sequencing sample was made of CD4+ T cells from blood, cultured in vitro. The receptors come from a human donor in good health.

This sequence joins TRBV20-1 and TRBJ2-7; the D gene is possibly TRBD1 (6 bases). Germline V lookup: CDR1 DFQATT, CDR2 SNEGSKA (reference sequence). V dropped 6 bases and J dropped 4 bases, with 13 bases sitting between them. This CDR3 is built from 12 residues. CDR3 protein: CSATPGHYEQYF. In nucleotides, the CDR3 is TGCAGTGCAACCCCGGGACATTACGAGCAGTACTTC.

The chain couples TRBV30 to TRBJ1-5; D ambiguous. V lost 3 bases and J lost 4, with 10 bases in between. The germline gives CDR1 GTSNPN, CDR2 SVGIG (reference sequence). There are 13 residues in the CDR3. The CDR3 loop is CAWSLGKNQPQHF. CDR3 DNA: TGTGCCTGGAGCCTGGGCAAAAATCAGCCCCAGCATTTT.

This clonotype turned up a few times. The J gene is TRBJ1-2, the V gene TRBV7-2, with D tentatively TRBD1 (6 bases). Germline V gene data show CDR1 as SGHTA and CDR2 as FQGNSA. The CDR3 totals 15 residues. Trimming removed 5 bases at V and 4 bases at J, with 17 bases between. In nucleotides, the CDR3 is TGTGCCAGCAGCCCTAGCGGGGGCGGAGGCTATGGCTACACCTTC. Its protein is CASSPSGGGGYGYTF.

V is TRBV2 and J is TRBJ1-1, with D tentatively TRBD1 (6 bases). V was clipped by 3 bases and J by 0 bases, with 11 bases between them. This CDR3 contains 15 residues. From germline, CDR1 is SNHLY and CDR2 FYNNEI. The CDR3 spells CASSDPTGLNTEAFF. In DNA form, the CDR3 reads TGTGCCAGCAGTGACCCGACAGGCTTGAACACTGAAGCTTTCTTT.

V gene TRBV6-1 combines with J gene TRBJ2-7, with a weak D call TRBD1 (5 bases). Germline lookup yields CDR1 MNHNS and CDR2 SASEGT. The CDR3 is made up of 16 amino acids. V was trimmed by 2 bases and J by 2 bases, leaving 16 bases between them. This CDR3 reads CASSESHGPRAYEQYF. The CDR3 bases are TGTGCCAGCAGTGAATCCCATGGGCCCAGGGCCTACGAGCAGTACTTC.

The genes are TRBV6-1 and TRBJ2-7; D is unclear. The CDR3 has 13 residues. The V end lost 4 bases, the J end lost 2 bases, and 9 bases lay between the germline ends. Germline lookup yields CDR1 MNHNS and CDR2 SASEGT. For the CDR3, the DNA is TGTGCCAGCAGTGCGAGGTCCCCCTACGAGCAGTACTTC. It specifies CASSARSPYEQYF.

This clonotype was observed a few times. This sequence joins TRBV5-6 and TRBJ1-1, with D tentatively TRBD1 (6 bases). CDR3 length: 14 residues. Trimming took 3 bases from V and 9 from J, leaving 18 bases between them. Germline CDR1 is SGHDT and CDR2 is YYEEEE. The CDR3 region is CASSSNRARIQAFF. The CDR3 nucleotides are TGTGCCAGCAGCTCAAACAGGGCCCGAATTCAAGCTTTCTTT.

This clonotype rates as medium-sized (0.01 to 0.1%). The DNA for the CDR3 is TGTGCCAGCAGCTTAGGATCGGAATTCTATGGCTACACCTTC. This codes for CASSLGSEFYGYTF. The chain employs TRBV11-1 and TRBJ1-2; no clear D. Germline V gene sequence: CDR1 SGHAT, CDR2 FQDESV (reference sequence). CDR3 length equals 14 residues. V was cut by 1 base and J by 4 bases, with 10 bases left in between. Based on the CDR3 plus reference TRBV11-1 and TRBJ1-2, the full variable domain is EAEVAQSPRYKITEKSQAVAFWCDPISGHATLYWYRQILGQGPELLVQFQDESVVDDSQLPKDRFSAERLKGVDSTLKIQPAELGDSAMYLCASSLGSEFYGYTFGSGTRLTVV.

V and J are TRBV5-1 and TRBJ2-3; a weak D match, TRBD2 (5 bases). V was cut by 0 bases and J by 1 base, with 9 bases left in between. Looked up from germline, CDR1 is SGHRS and CDR2 is YFSETQ. This CDR3 is 15 amino acids long. In DNA, the CDR3 is TGCGCCAGCAGCTTGGGGGGAGAAGGCACAGATACGCAGTATTTT. This gives the protein CASSLGGEGTDTQYF.

This clonotype appeared a few times. This chain uses TRBV19 with TRBJ1-2, with TRBD1 matching 8 bases. Germline CDR1 and CDR2: LNHDA and SQIVND (reference sequence). Trimming cost V 8 bases and J 8 bases; bases outside gene matches: 16. The CDR3 is made up of 15 amino acids. The CDR3 DNA reads TGTGCCAGTTCTATCTCGGACAGGGCCAGTGGGGGCTACACCTTC. Protein sequence: CASSISDRASGGYTF.